What follows is one T cell receptor (beta chain) and its context. The antigen remains undetermined. TCRdb used MiXCR to reprocess the 5' RACE reads, holding one entry per CDR3 protein. The table records 250,000 or so distinct CDR3 sequences, approximately 20% of them present only once. This sample was included in a study of CD8 T cells in ankylosing spondylitis. Study-wide results and limits: Matched ankylosing spondylitis synovial fluid reportedly showed significant enrichment of disease-linked clones. Earlier work had already found some motif variants in reactive arthritis synovial fluid and blood.

This CDR3 spans 16 amino acids. V was pared by 0 bases and J by 0 bases, with 13 bases between. Germline assignment: CDR1 SGHKS and CDR2 YYEKEE (reference sequence). This receptor was taken from a male donor with ankylosing spondylitis or in good health (not recorded which). The V and J genes are TRBV5-5 and TRBJ2-7; D gene unclear. The source material was blood, either unsorted or a sorted T cell fraction (not recorded which). The CDR3 loop is CASSLARLDLSYEQYF. CDR3 DNA sequence: TGTGCCAGCAGCTTGGCCCGGTTAGACCTCTCCTACGAGCAGTACTTC.